The 8 T cell receptor beta chains presented below share a single source sample, sequenced in a study of blood T cell repertoires in COVID-19. The data were produced by immunoSEQ multiplex PCR, yet TCRdb's version contains in-frame clones alone and is incomplete. The sample has about 44,000 clones, about 90% seen once. Sequenced material: peripheral blood. These receptors all come from a woman of 80 years or more in a cohort sampled during active or convalescent COVID-19.

V gene TRBV2 combines with J gene TRBJ2-3; 8 nucleotides line up with TRBD2. The CDR3 spans 14 residues. V gave up 5 bases and J gave up 1 base; unmatched junction bases: 2. CDR1 SNHLY and CDR2 FYNNEI come from the germline V gene. The CDR3 region is CASSRGLGTDTQYF. CDR3 nucleotide sequence: TGTGCCAGCAGTCGGGGACTAGGCACAGATACGCAGTATTTT. The full variable domain, in which reference TRBV2 and TRBJ2-3 provide the parts outside the CDR3, is EPEVTQTPSHQVTQMGQEVILRCVPISNHLYFYWYRQILGQKVEFLVSFYNNEISEKSEIFDDQFSVERPDGSNFTLKIRSTKLEDSAMYFCASSRGLGTDTQYFGPGTRLTVL.

CDR3 sequence reads: CASSLGTGVYSPLHF. The CDR3 DNA reads as TGTGCCAGCAGCTTAGGGACAGGGGTCTATTCACCCCTCCACTTT. The chain links TRBV5-4 to TRBJ1-6, with 10 bases that match TRBD1. The J segment lost 8 bases and the V segment lost 2 bases, leaving 4 bases of the junction unmatched. Germline CDR1 is SGHNT and CDR2 is YYREEE (reference sequence). The CDR3 is made up of 15 amino acids.

The rearrangement uses TRBV2 and TRBJ1-3; no definite D call. V lost 5 bases to trimming and J lost 9 bases, with 17 bases between them. CDR1 is SNHLY and CDR2 is FYNNEI in the germline V gene. This CDR3 contains 14 residues. This chain's CDR3 is CASSLRNLESTIYF. The CDR3 region has the DNA TGTGCCAGCAGTTTAAGGAACTTGGAGAGCACCATATATTTT.

CDR3 sequence reads: CASSLTGNYGYTF. The CDR3 region has the DNA TGTGCCAGCAGCCTCACAGGGAACTATGGCTACACCTTC. The chain uses TRBV6-5 and TRBJ1-2; TRBD1 might be the D (6 bases). The CDR3 contains 13 residues. V lost 6 bases and J 2 bases, leaving 10 bases between the germline ends. In germline, CDR1 is MNHEY, CDR2 SVGAGI.

V gene TRBV27 combines with J gene TRBJ2-1, with 10 bases identical to TRBD1. The junction had 17 bases not matched to a gene; V was cut back by 8 bases and J by 1 base. Germline V gene data show CDR1 as MNHEY and CDR2 as SMNVEV (reference sequence). The CDR3 contains 19 residues. The chain's CDR3 is CASSPLPGQGTYSYNEQFF. Here the CDR3 DNA reads TGTGCCAGCTCCCCTCTCCCGGGACAGGGGACCTATTCCTACAATGAGCAGTTCTTC.

The chain joins TRBV9 to TRBJ1-2, with 7 bases that match TRBD1. V was pared by 0 bases and J by 3 bases, with 5 bases of the junction left unmatched. Germline V lookup: CDR1 SGDLS, CDR2 YYNGEE. The CDR3 sequence is 15 residues long. This chain's CDR3 is CASSVVVGGDYGYTF. Here the CDR3 DNA reads TGTGCCAGCAGCGTAGTGGTAGGGGGCGACTATGGCTACACCTTC.

The sample holds one count of this clone. CDR3 in DNA: TGTGCCATCAGTGATGACCCCAAGCGGGAGAGGTACAATGAGCAGTTCTTC. Translation: CAISDDPKRERYNEQFF. The chain links TRBV10-3 to TRBJ2-1, with 8 positions matching TRBD2. Germline lookup yields CDR1 ENHRY and CDR2 SYGVKD. The CDR3 runs 17 residues. V dropped 3 bases and J dropped 4; count of bases not matched to a gene: 11.

The rearrangement uses TRBV7-9 and TRBJ2-1, with 10 bases identical to TRBD2. J lost 8 bases, V lost 5 bases, and 18 bases had no gene match. Germline V gives CDR1 SEHNR, CDR2 FQNEAQ (reference sequence). The CDR3 sequence is 18 residues long. CDR3 sequence (DNA): TGTGCCAGCAGCCCACCTGGACCACCTAGCGGGAGTAAGTATGAGCAGTTCTTC. Its translation: CASSPPGPPSGSKYEQFF. Full variable domain (missing parts from reference TRBV7-9 and TRBJ2-1): DTGVSQNPRHKITKRGQNVTFRCDPISEHNRLYWYRQTLGQGPEFLTYFQNEAQLEKSRLLSDRFSAERPKGSFSTLEIQRTEQGDSAMYLCASSPPGPPSGSKYEQFFGPGTRLTVL.